Listed below are T cell receptor beta chains from one sample, sequenced in a study of T-cell reconstitution after alpha-beta-depleted transplantation in children. From the PCR reads, TCRdb called clonotypes with MiXCR, one entry per CDR3 protein. The sample yields around 250,000 distinct CDR3 sequences, under 9.5% seen once. Sequencing was performed on PBMCs, mostly from graft donor cells, taken 180 days after TCRalphabeta/CD19-depleted stem cell transplant. All receptors come from a male patient aged 5 to 17 who had a stem cell transplant for acute lymphoblastic leukemia, so the T cells may come from the graft donor. Both conserved end residues are trimmed from each CDR3. Some rows have no size entry. The others give once, few or many, or a class for an expanded clone.

TRBV10-3 | many | AISALGEGGGGYT
TRBV15 | many | ATSSPGDPNEKLF
TRBV10-3 | many | AIKGTGIHEQY
TRBV20-1 | many | SARNYNEQF
TRBV9 | many | ASSVSLGLVGGELF
TRBV12-3/TRBV12-4 | - | ASSLAGSGLAGRIYEQY
TRBV20-1 | many | SGPRSSYNEQF
TRBV12-3/TRBV12-4 | many | ASSFRTFRRGYEQY
TRBV7-9 | many | ASGSTDTQY
TRBV20-1 | many | SALGLVGETQY
TRBV20-1 | many | SARDPNEQY
TRBV29-1 | many | SVAQGRGNTIY
TRBV28 | many | ASSRPFGYEQY
TRBV12-3/TRBV12-4 | many | ASSLSTGRFTEAF
TRBV28 | many | ASSLFRPDSSYSNQPQH
TRBV27 | many | ASSYLRGREQY
TRBV18 | many | ASSSYRGMNTEAF
TRBV7-8 | many | ASSSLAVAGGGIYEQY
TRBV5-1 | many | ASQAPGTKGVDTEAF
TRBV4-3 | many | ASSQDNTNTGELF
TRBV12-3/TRBV12-4 | many | ASTANTEAF
TRBV6-2/TRBV6-3 | many | ASSLLRDGPHGPQH
TRBV27 | few | ASSRDSRRGYT
TRBV6-2/TRBV6-3 | many | ASRGQGDSPLH
TRBV24-1 | many | ATSDPRTGFSEAF
TRBV10-3 | many | AISESRLGQYNEQF
TRBV7-6 | many | ASSLVGQGSYEQY
TRBV7-2 | many | ASSLVGGLNTEAF
TRBV3-1 | - | ASSQGGSRVHDEQY
TRBV10-3 | many | AISESLRADYEQY
TRBV11-1 | many | ASSPSLAGGFSSYEQY
TRBV4-3 | many | ASSQRARVGGNTEAF
TRBV7-8 | few | ASSLAWQGVEQY
TRBV7-2 | - | ASSPRLARAQETQH
TRBV10-3 | many | AILHRDRREPF
TRBV5-1 | many | ASSSTGLWGVPSGANVLT
TRBV5-1 | many | ASSLTVTYEQY
TRBV12-3/TRBV12-4 | many | ASSLLGGGGTQY
TRBV7-9 | - | ARGRGPFYEQY
TRBV29-1 | many | SVGQGGSYEQY
TRBV20-1 | many | SAKELAGGHDNEQF
TRBV12-3/TRBV12-4 | once | ASSLFPPRTANNEQF
TRBV19 | few | ASRVRRASTDTQY
TRBV29-1 | many | SVEDPGSYEQY
TRBV20-1 | many | SARTGANVLT
TRBV3-1 | many | ASSQGGSPPYEQY
TRBV20-1 | few | SARTGLDEQY
TRBV12-3/TRBV12-4 | few | TSSPLGLAGTRGTDTQY
TRBV7-6 | many | ASSLRFRAAANTGELF